There are many counts of the clone carrying this T cell receptor (beta chain). Amplification of TCR alpha and beta CDR3 regions from RNA used iRepertoire nested multiplex PCR. A single record per CDR3 protein comes from TCRdb applying MiXCR to the multiplex PCR reads. Seen here are more than 95,000 distinct CDR3 sequences, around 28% observed once, and the top ten hold approximately 43%. This record comes from a study of glioma-infiltrating T cells. The V and J ends lost 1 base and 5 bases respectively, with 20 bases between them. Germline V gene sequence: CDR1 DFQATT, CDR2 SNEGSKA (reference sequence). CDR3 length: 16 amino acids.

The chain uses TRBV20-1 and TRBJ1-1; possible D gene TRBD1, 6 bases. This receptor was obtained from a human donor with low-grade glioma or glioblastoma, undergoing nonglioma brain surgery, or in good health (not recorded which). Sequenced: glioma tissue, nonneoplastic brain tissue, or PBMCs (not recorded which). The CDR3 loop is CSARARIGGLDTEAFF. The CDR3 bases are TGCAGTGCTAGAGCCAGGATAGGGGGGCTAGATACTGAAGCTTTCTTT.